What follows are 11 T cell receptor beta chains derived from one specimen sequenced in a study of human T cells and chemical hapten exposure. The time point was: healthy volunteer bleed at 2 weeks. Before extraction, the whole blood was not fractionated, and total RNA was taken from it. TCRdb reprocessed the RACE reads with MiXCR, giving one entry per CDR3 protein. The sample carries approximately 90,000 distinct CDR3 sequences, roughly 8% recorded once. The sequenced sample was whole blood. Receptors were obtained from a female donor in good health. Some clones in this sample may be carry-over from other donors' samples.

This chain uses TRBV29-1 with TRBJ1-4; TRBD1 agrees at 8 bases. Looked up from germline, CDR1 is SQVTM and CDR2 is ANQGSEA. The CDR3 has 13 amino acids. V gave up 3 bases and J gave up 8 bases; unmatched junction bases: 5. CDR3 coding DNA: TGCAGCGTTGAGGGGACAGGACAAGAAAAACTGTTTTTT. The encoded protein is CSVEGTGQEKLFF.

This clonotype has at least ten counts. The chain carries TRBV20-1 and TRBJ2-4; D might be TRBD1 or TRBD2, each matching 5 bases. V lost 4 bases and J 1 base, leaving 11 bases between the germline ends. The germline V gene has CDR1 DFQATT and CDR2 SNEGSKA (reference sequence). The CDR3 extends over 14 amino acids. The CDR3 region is CSAMAGTAKNIQYF. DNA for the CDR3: TGCAGTGCTATGGCCGGGACGGCCAAAAACATTCAGTACTTC.

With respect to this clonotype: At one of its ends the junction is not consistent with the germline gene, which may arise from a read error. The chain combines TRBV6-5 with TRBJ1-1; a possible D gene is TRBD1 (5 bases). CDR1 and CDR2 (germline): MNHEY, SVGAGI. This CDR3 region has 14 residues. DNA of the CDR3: TGTGTCAGCAGGAAGGGGATTGGGAACACTGAAGCTTTCTTT. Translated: CVSRKGIGNTEAFF.

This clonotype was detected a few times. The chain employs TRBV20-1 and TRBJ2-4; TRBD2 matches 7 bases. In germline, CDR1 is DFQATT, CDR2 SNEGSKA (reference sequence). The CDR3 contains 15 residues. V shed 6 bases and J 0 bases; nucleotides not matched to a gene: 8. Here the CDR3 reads CSAGGGPLAKNIQYF. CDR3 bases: TGCAGTGCGGGGGGGGGTCCCCTAGCCAAAAACATTCAGTACTTC.

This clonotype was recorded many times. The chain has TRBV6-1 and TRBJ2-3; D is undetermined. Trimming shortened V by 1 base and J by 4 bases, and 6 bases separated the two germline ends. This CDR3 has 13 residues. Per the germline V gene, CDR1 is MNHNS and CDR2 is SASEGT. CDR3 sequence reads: CASSEGAADTQYF. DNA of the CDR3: TGTGCCAGCAGTGAAGGGGCGGCAGATACGCAGTATTTT.

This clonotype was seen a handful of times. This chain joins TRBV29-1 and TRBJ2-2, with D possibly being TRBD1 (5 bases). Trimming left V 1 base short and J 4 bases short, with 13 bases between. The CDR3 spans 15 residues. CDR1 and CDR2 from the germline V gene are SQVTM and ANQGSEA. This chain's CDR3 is CSVEVQGKVTGELFF. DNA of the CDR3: TGCAGCGTTGAAGTGCAGGGAAAGGTCACCGGGGAGCTGTTTTTT.

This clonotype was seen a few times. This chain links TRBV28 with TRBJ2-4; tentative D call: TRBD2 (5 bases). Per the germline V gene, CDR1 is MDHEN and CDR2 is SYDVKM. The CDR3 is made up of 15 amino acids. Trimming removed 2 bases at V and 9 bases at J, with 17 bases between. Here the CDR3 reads CASSLLAGGLGIQYF. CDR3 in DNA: TGTGCCAGCAGTTTACTGGCAGGCGGGTTGGGCATTCAGTACTTC.

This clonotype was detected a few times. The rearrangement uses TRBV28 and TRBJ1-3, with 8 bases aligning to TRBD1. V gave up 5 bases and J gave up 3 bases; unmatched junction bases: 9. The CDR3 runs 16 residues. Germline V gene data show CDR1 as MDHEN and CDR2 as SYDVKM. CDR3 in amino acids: CASSPPNRGGGNTIYF. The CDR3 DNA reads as TGTGCCAGCAGTCCACCAAACAGGGGGGGTGGAAACACCATATATTTT.

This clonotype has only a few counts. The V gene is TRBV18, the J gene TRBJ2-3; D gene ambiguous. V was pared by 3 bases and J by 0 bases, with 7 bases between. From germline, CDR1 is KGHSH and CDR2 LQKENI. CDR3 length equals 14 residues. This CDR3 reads CASSPSRSTDTQYF. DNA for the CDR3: TGTGCCAGCTCACCGTCTAGGAGCACAGATACGCAGTATTTT.

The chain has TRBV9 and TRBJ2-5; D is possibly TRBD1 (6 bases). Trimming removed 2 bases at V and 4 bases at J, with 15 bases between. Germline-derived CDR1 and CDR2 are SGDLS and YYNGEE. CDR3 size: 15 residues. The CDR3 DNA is TGTGCCAGCAGCGTTAATACAGGGTTACGAGAGACCCAGTACTTC. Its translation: CASSVNTGLRETQYF.

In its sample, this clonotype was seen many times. This CDR3 is CASSQDPTDRDGYTF. Written as DNA, the CDR3 is TGCGCCAGCAGCCAAGATCCGACGGACCGGGATGGCTACACCTTC. The V and J genes are TRBV4-1 and TRBJ1-2; D unresolved. The ends were cut back, 0 bases at V and 6 bases at J, with 14 bases in the middle. The CDR3 is 15 amino acids. The V gene's germline CDR1 is MGHRA and CDR2 YSYEKL.